This record looks at one T cell receptor beta chain sequence and its context. In the same sample, other DNA sequences code for this CDR3. Using immunoSEQ multiplex PCR, the repertoire was profiled, and TCRdb retains in-frame clones only, with some absent. The table includes approximately 210,000 clones, around 81% detected once. The data are from a study of blood T cell repertoires in COVID-19. The CDR3 is 12 residues long. The V end was cut by 5 bases, the J end by 6 bases, with 13 bases between. Germline V gene data show CDR1 as GTSNPN and CDR2 as SVGIG (reference sequence). The V call is TRBV30, the J call TRBJ1-1, with D possibly TRBD1 on 6 matching bases. The sample comprised PBMCs or T cells enriched from blood (not recorded which). The TCR sequence derives from a man aged 30 to 45 with acute COVID-19. DNA of the CDR3: TGTGCCTGGGGGGGCGGGGGTCCTGAAGCTTTCTTT. It codes for CAWGGGGPEAFF. Using reference TRBV30 and TRBJ1-1 for the parts outside the CDR3, the full variable domain is SQTIHQWPATLVQPVGSPLSLECTVEGTSNPNLYWYRQAAGRGLQLLFYSVGIGQISSEVPQNLSASRPQDRQFILSSKKLLLSDSGFYLCAWGGGGPEAFFGQGTRLTVV.